The 25 T cell receptor beta chains in this list originate from one sample, sequenced in a study of patients and donors after allogeneic stem cell transplantation. One entry per CDR3 protein, called by TCRdb with MiXCR from the RT-PCR reads. The sample holds roughly 26,000 distinct CDR3 sequences, 8.1% seen once. The specimen was blood, either unsorted or a sorted T cell fraction (not recorded which). Receptor source: a human donor who was either an allogeneic HSCT recipient or a stem cell or donor lymphocyte infusion donor (not recorded which). It is not recorded whose cells these are; they may come from a transplant donor.

This clonotype came up a few times. The rearrangement links TRBV19 to TRBJ1-5; D gene uncertain. V was shortened by 2 bases and J by 5 bases, with 7 bases between the two germline ends. The CDR3 sequence is 13 residues long. Per germline, CDR1 LNHDA and CDR2 SQIVND (reference sequence). This chain's CDR3 is CASSILWDQPQHF. The CDR3 DNA reads as TGTGCCAGTAGTATACTGTGGGATCAGCCCCAGCATTTT.

In its sample, this clonotype ranks as medium-sized. This chain's CDR3 is CATSDYTDTQYF. The CDR3 DNA follows: TGTGCCACCAGTGATTACACAGATACGCAGTATTTT. The genes are TRBV24-1 and TRBJ2-3, with D hard to call. CDR1 is KGHDR, CDR2 SFDVKD, per germline. The CDR3 has 12 residues. V shed 2 bases and J shed 2 bases, with 1 base lying between them.

A few counts support this clonotype. The chain is built from TRBV5-1 and TRBJ2-2; 8 bases match TRBD1. V shed 0 bases and J 6 bases; nucleotides not matched to a gene: 7. CDR3 length equals 16 residues. Germline assignment: CDR1 SGHRS and CDR2 YFSETQ. The CDR3 spells CASSLVGQGLPGELFF. The CDR3 nucleotides read TGCGCCAGCAGCTTGGTAGGACAGGGTCTCCCCGGGGAGCTGTTTTTT.

This clonotype was seen repeatedly, ten times or more. The chain is built from TRBV3-1 and TRBJ2-5; D remains unclear. Germline values: CDR1 LGHDT, CDR2 YNNKEL (reference sequence). Trimming took 0 bases from V and 5 from J, leaving 13 bases between them. The CDR3 contains 15 residues. CDR3 amino acids: CASSQDSFGRETQYF. The CDR3 coding sequence is TGTGCCAGCAGCCAAGATTCGTTCGGGCGGGAGACCCAGTACTTC.

This clonotype was observed many times. The J gene is TRBJ2-7, the V gene TRBV20-1, with 7 bases fitting TRBD2. There are 14 residues in the CDR3. CDR1 DFQATT and CDR2 SNEGSKA come from the germline V gene (reference sequence). Unmatched junction bases numbered 6, after V lost 2 bases and J lost 2 bases. Written as DNA, the CDR3 is TGCAGTGCTAGAACTAGCGTGCCCCCCTACGAGCAGTACTTC. This encodes CSARTSVPPYEQYF.

This sequence joins TRBV15 and TRBJ2-7; D is perhaps TRBD1 (5 bases). The CDR3 contains 14 residues. CDR1 LNHNV and CDR2 YYDKDF come from the germline V gene (reference sequence). V gave up 1 base and J gave up 4 bases, with 11 bases separating them. CDR3 DNA: TGTGCCACCAGCAGAGGGGGCAGTGGGTACGAGCAGTACTTC. Translation: CATSRGGSGYEQYF.

As to this clonotype: This may be a read error, as it is one base from a much larger clone. The gene calls are TRBV6-4 and TRBJ2-3, with D perhaps TRBD2 (6 bases). Trimming stripped 4 bases from V and 3 bases from J, with 8 bases between. The germline V gene has CDR1 MRHNA and CDR2 SNTAGT. There are 13 residues in the CDR3. The CDR3 coding sequence is TGTGCCAGCAGTGTCCGGGGGACAGATACGCAGTATTTT. Its protein product is CASSVRGTDTQYF.

This clonotype was recorded many times. The chain joins TRBV5-1 to TRBJ2-3; 9 bases fit TRBD1. V trimming: 7 bases; J trimming: 5 bases; junction bases outside the gene matches: 5. The CDR3 contains 13 residues. The germline CDR1 and CDR2 sequences are SGHRS and YFSETQ. The chain's CDR3 is CASGPGQGDTQYF. CDR3 DNA sequence: TGCGCCAGCGGCCCGGGACAGGGAGATACGCAGTATTTT.

The CDR3 DNA is TGTGCCAGCACCCAGGGGGGGAGCTCCTACAATGAGCAGTTCTTC. Residues: CASTQGGSSYNEQFF. This rearrangement joins TRBV2 to TRBJ2-1; perhaps D is TRBD1 or TRBD2 (7 bases each). Trimming stripped 7 bases from V and 0 bases from J, with 13 bases between. The CDR3 spans 15 residues. Germline V gene lookup returns CDR1 SNHLY and CDR2 FYNNEI.

There are a few counts of this clonotype. The chain carries TRBV6-5 and TRBJ2-3; D unresolved. Germline lookup yields CDR1 MNHEY and CDR2 SVGAGI. This CDR3 spans 14 amino acids. V was pared by 3 bases and J by 6 bases, with 13 bases between. This CDR3 is CASSYSPREDTQYF. Here the CDR3 DNA reads TGTGCCAGCAGTTATAGCCCCAGAGAGGATACGCAGTATTTT.

This clonotype has just a few counts. The chain combines TRBV2 with TRBJ1-2; D is unresolved. This CDR3 is 12 amino acids long. The germline gives CDR1 SNHLY, CDR2 FYNNEI. The ends were cut back, 2 bases at V and 5 bases at J, with 6 bases in the middle. The CDR3 here is CASSETAYGYTF. For the CDR3, the DNA is TGTGCCAGCAGTGAAACAGCATATGGCTACACCTTC.

This clonotype was observed a few times. This rearrangement joins TRBV10-3 to TRBJ1-1, with a weak D call TRBD1 (6 bases). CDR3 length: 14 residues. From germline, CDR1 is ENHRY and CDR2 SYGVKD. V lost 7 bases to trimming and J lost 1 base, with 13 bases between them. The CDR3 DNA follows: TGTGCCATCACTGAAAGGGGACAGAACACTGAAGCTTTCTTT. Residues: CAITERGQNTEAFF.

There are many counts of this clonotype. The genes are TRBV6-1 and TRBJ2-1, with 10 positions matching TRBD2. The CDR3 totals 14 residues. J lost 3 bases, V lost 10 bases, and 6 bases had no gene match. Germline CDR1 and CDR2: MNHNS and SASEGT. The CDR3 nucleotides read TGTGCCACCACCCTAGCGGGAGTCTACAATGAGCAGTTCTTC. Its translation: CATTLAGVYNEQFF.

The gene calls are TRBV12-3 or TRBV12-4 and TRBJ1-4, with D unresolved. The V and J ends lost 3 bases and 8 bases respectively, with 13 bases between them. The CDR3 runs 14 residues. The CDR3 spells CASSFGGGREKLFF. CDR3 DNA sequence: TGTGCCAGCAGTTTCGGAGGAGGGAGAGAAAAACTGTTTTTT.

Ten or more counts support this clonotype. The chain joins TRBV2 to TRBJ2-5, with D possibly being TRBD2 (5 bases). Trimming cost V 6 bases and J 4 bases, with 12 bases left between them. Germline V CDR1 and CDR2: SNHLY, FYNNEI. There are 13 residues in the CDR3. CDR3 loop: CASRESAGETQYF. Here the CDR3 DNA reads TGTGCCAGCAGAGAGAGCGCGGGAGAGACCCAGTACTTC.

The table lists this clonotype with many counts. As DNA, the CDR3 is TGTGCCAGCAGTCTCGGCGGGACTAGCGGGAGTAATGAGCAGTTCTTC. It codes for CASSLGGTSGSNEQFF. The chain carries TRBV6-1 and TRBJ2-1; 14 bases line up with TRBD2. Germline V lookup: CDR1 MNHNS, CDR2 SASEGT. CDR3 length: 16 amino acids. Trimming removed 5 bases from V and 7 bases from J; junction bases left unmatched: 7.

This CDR3 is CASSFIQGDTQYF. The CDR3, as DNA: TGTGCCAGCAGCTTCATTCAGGGGGATACGCAGTATTTT. This chain links TRBV11-1 with TRBJ2-3, with D perhaps TRBD1 (6 bases). CDR3 size: 13 residues. The germline V gene encodes CDR1 SGHAT and CDR2 FQDESV (reference sequence). V lost 3 bases to trimming and J lost 6 bases, with 10 bases between them.

This clonotype came up many times. This sequence joins TRBV7-8 and TRBJ1-6, with a possible D match to TRBD1 (6 bases). The V gene's germline CDR1 is SGHVS and CDR2 FQNEAQ. There are 16 residues in the CDR3. Trimming took off 3 bases at V and 13 bases at J, with 22 bases between the two ends. CDR3 nucleotides: TGTGCCAGCAGCTTGAGGACAGACCCTGCCTTAGGGCCCCTCCACTTT. Its translation: CASSLRTDPALGPLHF.

This clonotype was observed many times. V gene TRBV7-9 combines with J gene TRBJ1-1, with 10 nucleotides matching TRBD1. This CDR3 has 15 amino acids. Germline values: CDR1 SEHNR, CDR2 FQNEAQ (reference sequence). V gave up 2 bases and J gave up 5 bases; unmatched junction bases: 5. CDR3 bases: TGTGCCAGCAGCTTACGGGGGGGACAGGGGACTGAAGCTTTCTTT. The encoded protein is CASSLRGGQGTEAFF.

This clonotype has more than one count but fewer than ten. The J gene is TRBJ1-5, the V gene TRBV28; 9 bases are a match to TRBD1. V trimming: 7 bases; J trimming: 0 bases; junction bases outside the gene matches: 7. Germline V gene data show CDR1 as MDHEN and CDR2 as SYDVKM. The CDR3 length is 16 residues. The CDR3 spells CASTMDRGGSNQPQHF. In DNA form, the CDR3 reads TGTGCCAGCACCATGGACAGGGGAGGTAGCAATCAGCCCCAGCATTTT. Supplemented by reference TRBV28 and TRBJ1-5, the full variable domain reads DVKVTQSSRYLVKRTGEKVFLECVQDMDHENMFWYRQDPGLGLRLIYFSYDVKMKEKGDIPEGYSVSREKKERFSLILESASTNQTSMYLCASTMDRGGSNQPQHFGDGTRLSIL.

This clonotype showed up many times. The V call is TRBV6-1, the J call TRBJ2-1, with D perhaps TRBD1 or TRBD2 (5 bases each). The CDR3 spans 13 residues. The V and J ends lost 2 bases and 11 bases respectively, with 13 bases between them. CDR1 is MNHNS and CDR2 is SASEGT in the germline V gene. CDR3 sequence (DNA): TGTGCCAGCAGTGAATTTATGGGGGAAAAGCAGTTCTTC. Amino acid sequence: CASSEFMGEKQFF.

In regard to this clonotype: Since no conserved phenylalanine or tryptophan closes the CDR3, a read error is the likely cause. V and J are TRBV4-1 and TRBJ1-5, with TRBD1 matching 7 bases. CDR1 MGHRA and CDR2 YSYEKL come from the germline V gene. CDR3 length: 16 residues. V was clipped by 0 bases and J by 2 bases; unmatched bases: 4. This CDR3 is CASSQEEGTGNQPQHL. The CDR3 region has the DNA TGCGCCAGCAGCCAAGAAGAGGGGACAGGCAATCAGCCCCAGCATCTT.

The sample holds many counts of this clonotype. V gene TRBV4-1 combines with J gene TRBJ2-7; perhaps TRBD2 as D (5 bases). Trimming pared 9 bases from V and 3 bases from J, leaving 18 bases between. The CDR3 consists of 14 residues. Germline CDR1 is MGHRA and CDR2 is YSYEKL. This CDR3 is CASQFQTGNYEQYF. The CDR3 bases are TGCGCCAGTCAATTCCAAACGGGGAACTACGAGCAGTACTTC.

V usage is TRBV5-4 and J usage is TRBJ2-1; 11 bases align to TRBD1. V lost 3 bases and J lost 5; bases outside the gene matches: 4. CDR1 is SGHNT and CDR2 is YYREEE in the germline V gene (reference sequence). CDR3 size: 15 residues. This CDR3 reads CASSSGTGGNNEQFF. CDR3 nucleotides: TGTGCCAGCAGCTCCGGGACAGGGGGGAACAATGAGCAGTTCTTC. The full variable domain, its missing parts supplied by reference TRBV5-4 and TRBJ2-1, is ETGVTQSPTHLIKTRGQQVTLRCSSQSGHNTVSWYQQALGQGPQFIFQYYREEENGRGNFPPRFSGLQFPNYSSELNVNALELDDSALYLCASSSGTGGNNEQFFGPGTRLTVL.

This clonotype was seen ten or more times. The chain carries TRBV9 and TRBJ2-1, with no clear D. Deletions cut 4 bases from V and 10 bases from J, with 21 bases between. The CDR3 covers 15 residues. Germline lookup yields CDR1 SGDLS and CDR2 YYNGEE. The CDR3 protein is CASSSTTAPGGEQFF. The CDR3 nucleotides read TGTGCCAGCAGCTCGACGACTGCGCCGGGTGGAGAGCAGTTCTTC.